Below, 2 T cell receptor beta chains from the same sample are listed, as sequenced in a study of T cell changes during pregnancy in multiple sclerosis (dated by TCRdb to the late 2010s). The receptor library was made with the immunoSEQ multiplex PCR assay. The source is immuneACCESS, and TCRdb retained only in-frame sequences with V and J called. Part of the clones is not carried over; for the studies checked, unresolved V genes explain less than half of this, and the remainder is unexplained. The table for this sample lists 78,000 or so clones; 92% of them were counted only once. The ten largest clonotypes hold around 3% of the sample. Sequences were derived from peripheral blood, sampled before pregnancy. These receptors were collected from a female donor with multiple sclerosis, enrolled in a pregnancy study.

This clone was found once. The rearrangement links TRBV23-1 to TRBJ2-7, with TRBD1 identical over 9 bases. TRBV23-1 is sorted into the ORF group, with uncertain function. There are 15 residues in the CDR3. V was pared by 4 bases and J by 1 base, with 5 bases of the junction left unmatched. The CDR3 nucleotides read TGCGCCAGCAGTCCGCCGACAGGGGGTTCCTACGAGCAGTACTTC. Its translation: CASSPPTGGSYEQYF.

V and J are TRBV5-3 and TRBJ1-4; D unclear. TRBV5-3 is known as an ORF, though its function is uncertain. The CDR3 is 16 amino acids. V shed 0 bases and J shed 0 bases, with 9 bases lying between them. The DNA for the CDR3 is TGTGCCAGAAGCTTGGGATTCCGGTCAACTAATGAAAAACTGTTTTTT. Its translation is CARSLGFRSTNEKLFF.